This TCR beta chain stems from a study of T cell repertoires in cytomegalovirus infection. The study's findings and limits: Using cumulative public TCR beta family frequency, the authors identified those who carried CMV together with the relevant HLA. CMV-specific TCR beta clonotypes restricted by HLA-C were the ones dominating the ex vivo response.

V was clipped by 4 bases and J by 7 bases; unmatched bases: 7. The CDR3 is 15 amino acids. TCRdb processed the reads anew with MiXCR; each CDR3 protein has one entry. The sample carries 490,000 or so distinct CDR3 sequences, around 10% recorded once. Comments on this clonotype: What it binds is unknown.

This TCR derives from a human donor in good health (CMV status not recorded). Some clones in this sample may be carry-over from other donors' samples. This chain links TRBV12-3 or TRBV12-4 with TRBJ1-4; TRBD1 agrees at 9 bases. The sequencing input was PBMCs. The CDR3 coding sequence is TGTGCCAGCAGTTCCAGCACAGGGGGCGGTGAAAAACTGTTTTTT. This codes for CASSSSTGGGEKLFF.